Below are 30 T cell receptor beta chains sequenced from a single sample in a study of post-analysis software for immune sequencing data. TCR beta cDNA libraries had unique molecular identifiers. TCRdb processed the PCR reads anew with MiXCR; each CDR3 protein has one entry. The sample contains about 430,000 distinct CDR3 sequences, over 30% of which appear only once. Findings of the study overall: TRBV segments more frequent in patients than in controls numbered about five and included TRBV5-6, TRBV5-1 and TRBV20-1.

Antigens for these TCRs are unknown. Specimen: blood. All receptors derive from a girl aged 2-10 years with multiple sclerosis.

The chain employs TRBV5-1 and TRBJ1-1; 7 bases are shared with TRBD1. This CDR3 has 14 residues. The junction had 3 bases not matched to a gene; V was cut back by 0 bases and J by 4 bases. Per germline, CDR1 SGHRS and CDR2 YFSETQ. CDR3 in amino acids: CASSLDPGGTEAFF. The CDR3 nucleotides are TGCGCCAGCAGCTTGGATCCAGGGGGCACTGAAGCTTTCTTT.

This clonotype was picked up a small number of times. The chain combines TRBV19 with TRBJ2-5; 8 bases line up with TRBD2. V trimming: 9 bases; J trimming: 1 base; junction bases outside the gene matches: 7. The CDR3 contains 14 residues. Germline V gene data show CDR1 as LNHDA and CDR2 as SQIVND (reference sequence). CDR3 sequence: CASSSGGAQETQYF. CDR3 in DNA: TGTGCCAGCAGCAGCGGGGGAGCCCAAGAGACCCAGTACTTC.

The chain is built from TRBV5-1 and TRBJ2-3, with D hard to call. CDR3 length: 16 amino acids. CDR1 is SGHRS, CDR2 YFSETQ, per germline. Between the trimmed V and J ends, which lost 5 bases and 4 bases, there was a span of 20 bases. The CDR3 DNA follows: TGCGCCAGCAGTACGCTTCCGACACTTCCCTCAGATACGCAGTATTTT. It is translated as CASSTLPTLPSDTQYF.

The count of this clonotype is one. This chain uses TRBV7-8 with TRBJ2-3, with TRBD2 identical over 9 bases. CDR1 and CDR2 from the germline V gene are SGHVS and FQNEAQ. J gave up 4 bases and V 6 bases, and 8 bases lay outside the gene matches. The length of the CDR3 is 15 residues. CDR3 sequence (DNA): TGTGCCAGCAGTTTCGGCGGGGGGGGACCAGATACGCAGTATTTT. Protein sequence: CASSFGGGGPDTQYF.

The rearrangement links TRBV6-6 to TRBJ2-7, with unresolved D. The CDR3 runs 17 residues. Germline lookup yields CDR1 MNHNY and CDR2 SVGAGI (reference sequence). The germline V and J ends were trimmed by 0 bases and 5 bases, with 20 bases remaining between them. CDR3: CASSYSRGVLGTHEQYF. CDR3 in DNA: TGTGCCAGCAGTTACTCTCGAGGCGTGCTGGGTACGCACGAGCAGTACTTC.

The sample holds a few counts of this clonotype. The CDR3 DNA reads TGTGCCAGCAGCCAAGGGGACCGACTTTTTGACGGGCAGTACTTC. Protein product: CASSQGDRLFDGQYF. The rearrangement joins TRBV4-2 to TRBJ2-7, with D perhaps given as TRBD1 or TRBD2 (5 bases each). There are 15 residues in the CDR3. V lost 1 base, J lost 9 bases, and 19 bases lay in between. Germline V CDR1 and CDR2: LGHNA, YNFKEQ.

CDR3 DNA sequence: TGTGCCAGCAGCGTGCTAGCGGGAGTTGAGCAGTTCTTC. It translates to CASSVLAGVEQFF. This chain uses TRBV9 with TRBJ2-1; 10 bases map to TRBD2. CDR1 is SGDLS and CDR2 is YYNGEE in the germline V gene. The J segment lost 9 bases and the V segment lost 2 bases, leaving 2 bases of the junction unmatched. The CDR3 runs to 13 residues.

V is TRBV29-1 and J is TRBJ2-7, with 7 nucleotides matching TRBD2. The V gene end was trimmed by 5 bases and the J gene end by 7 bases; junction bases not matched to a gene: 11. Per germline, CDR1 SQVTM and CDR2 ANQGSEA. This CDR3 has 13 residues. CDR3 in DNA: TGCAGCGTTCTTTTAAGCGGGAACTATGAGCAGTACTTC. Its protein product is CSVLLSGNYEQYF.

The chain combines TRBV5-1 with TRBJ2-1; 9 bases agree with TRBD2. The trim removed 7 bases at V and 0 bases at J, leaving 5 bases unmatched. Germline loops: CDR1 SGHRS, CDR2 YFSETQ. The CDR3 covers 15 residues. CDR3 nucleotide sequence: TGCGCCAGCGCCGCGGGGGGGAACTCCTACAATGAGCAGTTCTTC. Translating it yields CASAAGGNSYNEQFF.

In this sample, this clonotype turned up a few times. The chain recombines TRBV12-3 or TRBV12-4 with TRBJ2-1, with 11 bases lining up with TRBD2. The CDR3 is 16 residues long. Losses at the gene ends were 3 bases for V and 4 bases for J; bases not matched to a gene: 5. The CDR3 protein is CASSFRLAGLYNEQFF. The CDR3 bases are TGTGCCAGCAGTTTTCGACTAGCGGGACTGTACAATGAGCAGTTCTTC.

The V gene is TRBV10-3, the J gene TRBJ1-1; D call uncertain. Germline values: CDR1 ENHRY, CDR2 SYGVKD. V was pared by 4 bases and J by 5 bases, with 8 bases between. The CDR3 spans 12 residues. The CDR3 reads CAISVAGTEAFF. As DNA, the CDR3 is TGTGCCATCAGTGTGGCGGGGACTGAAGCTTTCTTT.

The CDR3 DNA sequence: TGTGCCAGCAGACCTGCCCGTCGGGACGAGCAGTACTTC. This gives the protein CASRPARRDEQYF. The chain is built from TRBV12-3 or TRBV12-4 and TRBJ2-7, with D uncertain. V was clipped by 6 bases and J by 5 bases, with 14 bases between them. The CDR3 loop spans 13 amino acids.

The chain joins TRBV10-3 to TRBJ1-3; D is ambiguous. V lost 3 bases to trimming and J lost 1 base, with 10 bases between them. The length of the CDR3 is 15 residues. Germline assignment: CDR1 ENHRY and CDR2 SYGVKD. CDR3 loop: CAISDLRASGNTIYF. CDR3 bases: TGTGCCATCAGTGATCTAAGGGCATCTGGAAACACCATATATTTT.

CDR3 sequence: CAISEPVSSYNEQFF. The CDR3 nucleotides read TGTGCCATCAGTGAGCCCGTTAGCTCCTACAATGAGCAGTTCTTC. This chain connects TRBV10-3 to TRBJ2-1; D not certain. This CDR3 comprises 15 residues. Germline CDR1 reads ENHRY; CDR2 reads SYGVKD. Trimming stripped 2 bases from V and 0 bases from J, with 8 bases between.

The count of this clonotype is one. This chain links TRBV7-9 with TRBJ1-5; 7 bases are shared with TRBD1. CDR1 and CDR2 (germline): SEHNR, FQNEAQ (reference sequence). Germline trimming cut 5 bases from V and 6 bases from J; bases unmatched to any gene: 10. The CDR3 consists of 15 residues. This chain's CDR3 is CASSPAGGGGQPQHF. The CDR3 DNA is TGTGCCAGCAGCCCCGCAGGGGGGGGTGGTCAGCCCCAGCATTTT. The complete variable domain, with remaining parts taken from reference TRBV7-9 and TRBJ1-5, reads DTGVSQNPRHKITKRGQNVTFRCDPISEHNRLYWYRQTLGQGPEFLTYFQNEAQLEKSRLLSDRFSAERPKGSFSTLEIQRTEQGDSAMYLCASSPAGGGGQPQHFGDGTRLSIL.

About this clonotype itself: At one end the junction does not follow the germline gene, possibly because of a read error. V gene TRBV20-1 combines with J gene TRBJ2-1; TRBD2 matches at 8 bases. Germline V gene data show CDR1 as DFQATT and CDR2 as SNEGSKA (reference sequence). The CDR3 is 15 amino acids. This chain's CDR3 is CSARWGGGPYNERFF. The CDR3 coding sequence is TGCAGTGCTAGGTGGGGCGGGGGGCCTTACAATGAGCGGTTCTTC.

In DNA, the CDR3 is TGCGCCAGCAGCTTAACAGGGGGCAACTCCTACAATGAGCAGTTCTTC. Residues: CASSLTGGNSYNEQFF. The J gene is TRBJ2-1, the V gene TRBV5-1, with 9 bases aligning to TRBD1. The length of the CDR3 is 16 residues. Germline loops: CDR1 SGHRS, CDR2 YFSETQ. Trimming took 2 bases from V and 0 from J; bases not matched to a gene: 3.

There are a few counts of this clonotype. The chain employs TRBV28 and TRBJ2-3, with TRBD2 identical over 10 bases. V lost 7 bases to trimming and J lost 2 bases; unmatched junction nucleotides: 12. The CDR3 runs 17 residues. CDR1 is MDHEN, CDR2 SYDVKM, per germline. The CDR3 nucleotides are TGTGCCAGCAATGCAGCGGGAGGGCCGACTGTCACAGATACGCAGTATTTT. This encodes CASNAAGGPTVTDTQYF. Based on the CDR3 plus reference TRBV28 and TRBJ2-3, the full variable domain is DVKVTQSSRYLVKRTGEKVFLECVQDMDHENMFWYRQDPGLGLRLIYFSYDVKMKEKGDIPEGYSVSREKKERFSLILESASTNQTSMYLCASNAAGGPTVTDTQYFGPGTRLTVL.

In this sample, this clonotype turned up a few times. The chain links TRBV6-5 to TRBJ1-1; unclear D gene. The germline gives CDR1 MNHEY, CDR2 SVGAGI. V gave up 2 bases and J gave up 1 base, with 8 bases separating them. The CDR3 is 14 amino acids. The CDR3 sequence: CASSYVSGNTEAFF. DNA of the CDR3: TGTGCCAGCAGTTACGTAAGTGGGAACACTGAAGCTTTCTTT.

The chain recombines TRBV28 with TRBJ2-1, with TRBD1 identical over 7 bases. CDR3 length equals 17 residues. Germline CDR1 is MDHEN and CDR2 is SYDVKM. The V gene end was trimmed by 3 bases and the J gene end by 1 base; junction bases not matched to a gene: 9. The CDR3 loop reads CASSFGTADGSYNEQFF. The CDR3, as DNA: TGTGCCAGCAGTTTCGGGACAGCCGATGGGTCCTACAATGAGCAGTTCTTC.

This clonotype was counted only a few times. The genes are TRBV2 and TRBJ2-1, with 12 bases lining up with TRBD2. V shed 2 bases, J shed 14 bases, and the junction held 13 bases outside the gene matches. CDR3 length: 16 residues. Per germline, CDR1 SNHLY and CDR2 FYNNEI. CDR3 nucleotides: TGTGCCAGCAGTGAACTTGGCCTGCTCTCTAGCGGGAGGGAGTTCTTC. Translating it yields CASSELGLLSSGREFF.

This clonotype was seen just once. The chain combines TRBV20-1 with TRBJ2-3; unclear D gene. V lost 5 bases, J lost 0 bases, and 9 bases lay in between. The germline CDR1 and CDR2 sequences are DFQATT and SNEGSKA (reference sequence). The CDR3 is made up of 13 amino acids. CDR3 residues: CSAVARSTDTQYF. CDR3 bases: TGCAGTGCTGTGGCACGAAGCACAGATACGCAGTATTTT.

The V and J genes are TRBV6-2 or TRBV6-3 and TRBJ2-5; 7 nucleotides line up with TRBD1. The germline CDR1 and CDR2 sequences are MNHEY and SVGEGT. V lost 7 bases and J lost 12; bases outside the gene matches: 14. The CDR3 has 13 residues. The CDR3 region has the DNA TGTGCCAGCAAGTTTTCCGACGGACAGGCGAAGTACTTC. It translates to CASKFSDGQAKYF.

The J gene is TRBJ2-7, the V gene TRBV2; 12 nucleotides line up with TRBD1. Germline V lookup: CDR1 SNHLY, CDR2 FYNNEI. CDR3 length: 15 residues. Unmatched junction bases numbered 6, after V lost 4 bases and J lost 5 bases. The CDR3 DNA follows: TGTGCCAGCAGTGTGGTGGGACAGGGGGCCGACGAGCAGTACTTC. Protein product: CASSVVGQGADEQYF.

The J gene is TRBJ2-1, the V gene TRBV19; tentatively, D is TRBD2 (5 bases). The CDR3 extends over 15 amino acids. V was shortened by 7 bases and J by 0 bases, with 13 bases between the two germline ends. Germline V gene data show CDR1 as LNHDA and CDR2 as SQIVND (reference sequence). The CDR3 region has the DNA TGTGCCAGTACCCTTGACTACTTCTCCTACAATGAGCAGTTCTTC. This gives the protein CASTLDYFSYNEQFF.

The rearrangement joins TRBV7-9 to TRBJ2-1; D ambiguous. The CDR3 is made up of 14 amino acids. Germline V gene sequence: CDR1 SEHNR, CDR2 FQNEAQ (reference sequence). V lost 1 base and J lost 5, with 9 bases in between. This chain's CDR3 is CASSLVTENNEQFF. DNA for the CDR3: TGTGCCAGCAGCTTAGTAACGGAAAACAATGAGCAGTTCTTC.

This clonotype was seen just once. V usage is TRBV20-1 and J usage is TRBJ2-3; D is perhaps TRBD1 (6 bases). The CDR3 length is 13 residues. CDR1 and CDR2 (germline): DFQATT, SNEGSKA (reference sequence). With 5 bases removed from V and 3 bases from J, the gap between germline ends came to 12 bases. The CDR3 sequence is CSAPEDSTDTQYF. In nucleotides, the CDR3 is TGCAGTGCTCCCGAGGACAGTACAGATACGCAGTATTTT.

This clonotype occurred a few times. The V and J genes are TRBV5-1 and TRBJ2-6; TRBD1 matches 8 bases. J was trimmed by 5 bases and V by 2 bases; bases with no gene match: 3. Germline V lookup: CDR1 SGHRS, CDR2 YFSETQ. The CDR3 sequence is 15 residues long. CDR3 bases: TGCGCCAGCAGCTTTGGACAGGGTAGGGCCAACGTCCTGACTTTC. It codes for CASSFGQGRANVLTF.

This sequence joins TRBV20-1 and TRBJ2-3; 10 positions agree with TRBD1. This CDR3 spans 15 amino acids. J gave up 2 bases and V 5 bases, and 7 bases lay outside the gene matches. Germline lookup yields CDR1 DFQATT and CDR2 SNEGSKA (reference sequence). CDR3 amino acids: CSASRQGAVTDTQYF. For the CDR3, the DNA is TGCAGTGCTTCCCGACAGGGGGCAGTCACAGATACGCAGTATTTT.

This clonotype has just a few counts. V usage is TRBV6-5 and J usage is TRBJ2-3; no definite D call. Germline V lookup: CDR1 MNHEY, CDR2 SVGAGI. This CDR3 spans 13 amino acids. V lost 3 bases to trimming and J lost 5 bases, with 9 bases between them. The CDR3, as DNA: TGTGCCAGCAGTTATGGGGTGGGAGATACGCAGTATTTT. Translating gives CASSYGVGDTQYF.